This T cell receptor beta chain derives from a study of cytomegalovirus exposure and HLA in healthy donors. Study results and limitations: A later analysis reported that several of the most significant clusters appeared to be linked to common viral pathogens, among them Epstein-Barr virus. Most TCR sequences were uncommon, yet certain public TCRs appeared in many donors. In a later analysis, TCR beta V- and J-gene trimming showed a link to a missense DCLRE1C variant.

About this clone itself: Its matching antigen is unknown.

The germline CDR1 and CDR2 sequences are SGHDT and YYEEEE. Trimming at V came to 4 bases and at J to 7 bases, leaving 10 bases not matched to a gene. The CDR3 length is 16 residues. With 60 Vbeta and 13 Jbeta primers, the PCR was carried out. Assay used: immunoSEQ multiplex PCR; TCRdb lists only in-frame clones, some missing. The table records 85,000 to 130,000 clones, roughly 71% of them present only once. The sequence was collected from a male donor in good health and CMV-seropositive. The sequenced material came from PBMCs. This chain joins TRBV5-6 and TRBJ2-5, with TRBD2 identical over 13 bases. The CDR3 here is CASSARLAGGGGTQYF. DNA for the CDR3: TGTGCCAGCAGCGCGAGACTAGCGGGAGGTGGAGGGACCCAGTACTTC.